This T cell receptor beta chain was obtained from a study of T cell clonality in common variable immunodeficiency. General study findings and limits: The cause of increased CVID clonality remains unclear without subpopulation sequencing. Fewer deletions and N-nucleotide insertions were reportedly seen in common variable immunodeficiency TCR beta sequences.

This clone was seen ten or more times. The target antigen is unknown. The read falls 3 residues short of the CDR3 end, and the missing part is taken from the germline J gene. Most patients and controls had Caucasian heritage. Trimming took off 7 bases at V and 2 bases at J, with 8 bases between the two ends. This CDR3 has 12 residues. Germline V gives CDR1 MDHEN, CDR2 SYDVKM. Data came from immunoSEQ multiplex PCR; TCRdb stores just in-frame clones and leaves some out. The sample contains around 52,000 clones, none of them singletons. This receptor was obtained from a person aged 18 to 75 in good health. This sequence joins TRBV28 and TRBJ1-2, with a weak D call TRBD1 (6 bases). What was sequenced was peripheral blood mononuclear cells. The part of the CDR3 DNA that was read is TGTGCCAGCACCGGACAGAACTATGGC. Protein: CASTGQNYG. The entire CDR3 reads CASTGQNYGYTF.